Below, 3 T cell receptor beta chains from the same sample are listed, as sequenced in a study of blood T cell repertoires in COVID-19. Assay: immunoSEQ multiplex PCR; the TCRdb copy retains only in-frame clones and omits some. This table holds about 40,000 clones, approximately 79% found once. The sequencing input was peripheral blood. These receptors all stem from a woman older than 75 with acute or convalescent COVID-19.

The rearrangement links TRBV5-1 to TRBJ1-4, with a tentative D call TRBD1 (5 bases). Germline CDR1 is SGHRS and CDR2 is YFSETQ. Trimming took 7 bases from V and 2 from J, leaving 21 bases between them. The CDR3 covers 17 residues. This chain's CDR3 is CASSLGGQGGTNEKLFF. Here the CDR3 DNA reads TGCGCCAGCTCACTCGGCGGGCAGGGAGGTACTAATGAAAAACTGTTTTTT.

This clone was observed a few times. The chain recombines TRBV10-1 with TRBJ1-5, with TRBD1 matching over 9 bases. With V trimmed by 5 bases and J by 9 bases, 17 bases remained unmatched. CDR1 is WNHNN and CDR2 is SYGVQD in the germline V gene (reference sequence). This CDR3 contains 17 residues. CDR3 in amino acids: CASSYTGGRVSAPPQHF. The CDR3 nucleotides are TGCGCCAGCAGTTACACAGGGGGCCGAGTGTCTGCCCCGCCCCAGCATTTT.

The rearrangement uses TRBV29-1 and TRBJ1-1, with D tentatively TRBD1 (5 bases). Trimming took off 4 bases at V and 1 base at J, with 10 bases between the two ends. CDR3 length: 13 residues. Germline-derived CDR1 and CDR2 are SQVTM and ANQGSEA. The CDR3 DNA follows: TGCAGCGTTGTAGTAGGGGCGAACACTGAAGCTTTCTTT. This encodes CSVVVGANTEAFF.